The rows below give T cell receptor beta chains drawn from one sample of a study of beta chain features in type 1 diabetes. Sequenced by immunoSEQ multiplex PCR; TCRdb stores in-frame clones only, minus some. Here the sample spans hundreds of thousands of clones, around an eighth being singletons. Sequenced: naive CD4+ T cells from blood. The receptors stem from a man younger than 35 with type 1 diabetes. Each CDR3 is given with its conserved first and last residue. The order of the fields is J gene, clone size, CDR3 length, D gene, V gene, CDR3 DNA, CDR3 protein. D genes are given only for firm matches. Expanded clones are given a class, and other clones once, few, many or no size at all.

>TRBJ1-5|NA|12|TRBD1|TRBV29-1
TGCAGCCCGACAGGGGAGCATCAGCCCCAGCATTTT
CSPTGEHQPQHF
>TRBJ2-2|NA|14|NA|TRBV28
TGTGCCAGCAGTTTAGGCTCGGCCTCCCGGGAGCTGTTTTTT
CASSLGSASRELFF
>TRBJ1-1|NA|13|NA|TRBV27
TGTGCCAGCAGTTTAAGGGGTAGTACTGAAGCTTTCTTT
CASSLRGSTEAFF
>TRBJ2-5|few|17|TRBD1|TRBV18
TGTGCCAGCTCACCCACCGGGGGACAGGGGAAACAAGAGACCCAGTACTTC
CASSPTGGQGKQETQYF
>TRBJ2-3|few|16|TRBD2|TRBV29-1
TGCAGCGCCCCGGACTTCATGGCGGGAGGCACAGATACGCAGTATTTT
CSAPDFMAGGTDTQYF
>TRBJ2-7|NA|13|NA|TRBV2
TGTGCCAGCAGTGATCCGCAGGGTGGGGAGCAGTACTTC
CASSDPQGGEQYF
>TRBJ2-5|few|13|NA|TRBV30
TGTGCCTGGAGTGTGGGGGGAGCGGAGACCCAGTACTTC
CAWSVGGAETQYF
>TRBJ1-5|NA|15|TRBD1|TRBV9
TGTGCCAGCAGCGTAGCCCCGGACAGGTCTCAGCCCCAGCATTTT
CASSVAPDRSQPQHF
>TRBJ1-5|few|17|TRBD1|TRBV30
TGTGCCTGGAGTGTACAGGGGCAGGGTCTGGTTTATCAGCCCCAGCATTTT
CAWSVQGQGLVYQPQHF
>TRBJ2-6|few|16|NA|TRBV7-8
TGTGCCAGCAGCCAGACACAGGGCTCTGGGGCCAACGTCCTGACTTTC
CASSQTQGSGANVLTF
>TRBJ2-1|NA|15|TRBD2|TRBV2
TGTGCCAGCAGACCGCAACTAGCGGGGCACAATGAGCAGTTCTTC
CASRPQLAGHNEQFF
>TRBJ2-6|few|15|NA|TRBV25-1
TGTGCCAGCAGTGATAGTAGGGTTGGGGCCAACGTCCTGACTTTC
CASSDSRVGANVLTF
>TRBJ2-3|few|14|NA|TRBV19
TGTGCCAGTAGCTTAACAGGAAACACAGATACGCAGTATTTT
CASSLTGNTDTQYF
>TRBJ2-2|NA|15|NA|TRBV7-3
TGTGCCAGCAGCCCTCGGGGCCGGGGGACCGGGGAGCTGTTTTTT
CASSPRGRGTGELFF
>TRBJ1-5|NA|14|TRBD1|TRBV7-9
TGTGCCAGCAGCTCACAGGGGTCCGGCGAACCCCAGCATTTT
CASSSQGSGEPQHF
>TRBJ1-1|NA|15|NA|TRBV5-4
TGTGCCAGCAGCTCCTCGGTTAAGGGGTACACTGAAGCTTTCTTT
CASSSSVKGYTEAFF
>TRBJ2-7|NA|11|TRBD1|TRBV28
TGTGCCAGCAGTACCGGACAGGGTGGAGACTTC
CASSTGQGGDF
>TRBJ2-5|NA|13|NA|TRBV6-5
TGTGCCAGCAGCATCCAAAGCCAAGAGACCCAGTACTTC
CASSIQSQETQYF
>TRBJ1-5|NA|14|NA|TRBV10-3
TGTGCCATCAGTGAGGAGTATAGCAATCAGCCCCAGCATTTT
CAISEEYSNQPQHF
>TRBJ2-5|NA|13|TRBD1|TRBV29-1
TGCAGCGTGATGACAGGGCCCGGGGAGACCCAGTACTTC
CSVMTGPGETQYF
>TRBJ1-2|few|13|NA|TRBV13
TGTGCCAGCAGTTTCAGGGGTAGCTATGGCTACACCTTC
CASSFRGSYGYTF
>TRBJ1-2|NA|18|NA|TRBV4-1
TGCGCCAGCAGCCAAGTTGGGCGCAAACGGGGCCTGGGGGGTGGCTACACCTTC
CASSQVGRKRGLGGGYTF
>TRBJ2-7|NA|14|NA|TRBV5-6
TGTGCCAGCAGCTTGGGACACCACTCCTACGAGCAGTACTTC
CASSLGHHSYEQYF
>TRBJ2-3|few|17|TRBD1|TRBV18
TGTGCCAGCTCACCGTCCTTATCGGGACAGAGCACAGATACGCAGTATTTT
CASSPSLSGQSTDTQYF
>TRBJ1-1|NA|16|NA|TRBV11-2
TGTGCCAGCAGCTCGCCCGGAGGGGTGAGGAACACTGAAGCTTTCTTT
CASSSPGGVRNTEAFF
>TRBJ2-3|NA|16|TRBD2|TRBV5-6
TGTGCCAGCAGCCTGGGGACTAGTCAAGCTGGAGATACGCAGTATTTT
CASSLGTSQAGDTQYF
>TRBJ2-1|NA|14|NA|TRBV7-2
TGTGCCAGCAGCTCGACGCTAGGGGGGAATGAGCAGTTCTTC
CASSSTLGGNEQFF
>TRBJ2-3|NA|18|NA|TRBV9
TGTGCCAGCAGCTACAAAAGCGACCAGGGGGGTATGACAGATACGCAGTATTTT
CASSYKSDQGGMTDTQYF
>TRBJ2-3|NA|17|NA|TRBV4-3
TGCGCCAGCAGCCCCTCCCCACCGGGACTCTCCACAGATACGCAGTATTTT
CASSPSPPGLSTDTQYF
>TRBJ2-7|few|16|TRBD1|TRBV12-5
TGTGCTAGTGGTTTGGCCATAGGACAGGGAGTCCACGAGCAGTACTTC
CASGLAIGQGVHEQYF
>TRBJ2-2|NA|15|TRBD2|TRBV11-3
TGTGCCAGCAGCCCGGCGGGGGTTGACACCGGGGAGCTGTTTTTT
CASSPAGVDTGELFF
>TRBJ2-3|few|13|TRBD2|TRBV28
TGTGCCAGCAGTCCCCGGACTAGGGATACGCAGTATTTT
CASSPRTRDTQYF
>TRBJ1-3|NA|11|NA|TRBV30
TGTGCCTGGGCCCGACTAGGAACCATATATTTT
CAWARLGTIYF
>TRBJ2-1|NA|16|TRBD2|TRBV11-2
TGTGCCAGCAGCTCCCCCGGCAGCGGGGATTCCAATGAGCAGTTCTTC
CASSSPGSGDSNEQFF
>TRBJ2-5|few|15|TRBD1|TRBV25-1
TGTGCCAGCAGTGAATCGGGACAGGGGTATGAGACCCAGTACTTC
CASSESGQGYETQYF
>TRBJ2-1|few|15|TRBD2|TRBV2
TGTGCCAGCAGTGCGACTAGCGGTGCATACAATGAGCAGTTCTTC
CASSATSGAYNEQFF
>TRBJ1-5|NA|17|TRBD1|TRBV7-9
TGTGCCAGCAGCCTCACACCACAGGGGAACCCCAATCAGCCCCAGCATTTT
CASSLTPQGNPNQPQHF